These T cell receptor beta chains were read from a single sample in a study of T cells in Graves' hyperthyroidism and ophthalmopathy. One entry per CDR3 protein results from TCRdb running MiXCR on the multiplex PCR reads. In the table there are hundreds of thousands of distinct CDR3 sequences, more than 15% of which are singletons. Material: blood. These receptor sequences come from a woman aged 40 to 49 with Graves' ophthalmopathy. CDR3s include the opening cysteine and the closing phenylalanine or tryptophan. D genes are given only for firm matches. The listing skips clone size in some rows; elsewhere it reads once, few, many or a size class.

CDR3aa: CASRGQGDRQPQHF; CDR3nt: TGTGCCAGCCGGGGACAGGGAGATCGGCAGCCCCAGCATTTT; abundance: -; j_gene: TRBJ1-5; d_gene: TRBD1; v_gene: TRBV28
CDR3aa: CASRAGVTNGYTF; CDR3nt: TGTGCCAGCAGAGCAGGGGTAACAAACGGCTACACCTTC; abundance: few; j_gene: TRBJ1-2; d_gene: -; v_gene: TRBV12-3/TRBV12-4
CDR3aa: CSARQPSPLAGGYHGELFF; CDR3nt: TGCAGTGCTAGACAACCTTCTCCGCTAGCGGGAGGATATCACGGGGAGCTGTTTTTT; abundance: many; j_gene: TRBJ2-2; d_gene: TRBD2; v_gene: TRBV20-1
CDR3aa: CASGSPGSGGNNEQFF; CDR3nt: TGTGCTAGTGGTTCCCCAGGTAGCGGGGGTAACAATGAGCAGTTCTTC; abundance: many; j_gene: TRBJ2-1; d_gene: TRBD2; v_gene: TRBV12-5
CDR3aa: CAISDDGGQETQYF; CDR3nt: TGTGCCATCAGTGACGATGGCGGGCAAGAGACCCAGTACTTC; abundance: many; j_gene: TRBJ2-5; d_gene: -; v_gene: TRBV10-3
CDR3aa: CSVGQNTEAFF; CDR3nt: TGCAGCGTGGGACAGAACACTGAAGCTTTCTTT; abundance: few; j_gene: TRBJ1-1; d_gene: -; v_gene: TRBV29-1
CDR3aa: CASSSGTGGLRGEKLFF; CDR3nt: TGTGCCAGCAGTTCCGGGACAGGGGGCCTACGTGGGGAAAAACTGTTTTTT; abundance: many; j_gene: TRBJ1-4; d_gene: TRBD1; v_gene: TRBV28
CDR3aa: CASSFGSGTTQYF; CDR3nt: TGTGCCAGCAGCTTCGGATCCGGGACTACCCAGTATTTT; abundance: many; j_gene: TRBJ2-3; d_gene: TRBD2; v_gene: TRBV7-2
CDR3aa: CASRRQETNEKLFF; CDR3nt: TGTGCCAGCAGACGTCAGGAGACTAATGAAAAACTGTTTTTT; abundance: few; j_gene: TRBJ1-4; d_gene: -; v_gene: TRBV6-1
CDR3aa: CASSEATGTSVIETQYF; CDR3nt: TGTGCCAGCAGTGAAGCTACCGGGACTAGCGTTATTGAGACCCAGTACTTC; abundance: many; j_gene: TRBJ2-5; d_gene: TRBD2; v_gene: TRBV2
CDR3aa: CASSLYDGSLNEQFF; CDR3nt: TGTGCCAGCAGCTTATATGACGGGAGCCTAAATGAGCAGTTCTTC; abundance: -; j_gene: TRBJ2-1; d_gene: -; v_gene: TRBV7-3
CDR3aa: CASSPPGQGYGYTF; CDR3nt: TGTGCCAGCAGTCCCCCGGGACAGGGTTATGGCTACACCTTC; abundance: -; j_gene: TRBJ1-2; d_gene: TRBD1; v_gene: TRBV6-1
CDR3aa: CASSQGAENEQFF; CDR3nt: TGTGCCAGCTCACAGGGGGCTGAGAATGAGCAGTTCTTC; abundance: many; j_gene: TRBJ2-1; d_gene: TRBD1; v_gene: TRBV18
CDR3aa: CASSLGSSGANVLTF; CDR3nt: TGTGCCAGCAGCTTGGGGAGCTCTGGGGCCAACGTCCTGACTTTC; abundance: many; j_gene: TRBJ2-6; d_gene: -; v_gene: TRBV11-2
CDR3aa: CASSSSGTGRREQYF; CDR3nt: TGTGCCAGTAGCTCTTCCGGGACAGGGAGGAGGGAGCAGTACTTC; abundance: many; j_gene: TRBJ2-7; d_gene: TRBD1; v_gene: TRBV19
CDR3aa: CASTRGVGEAFF; CDR3nt: TGTGCCAGCACAAGAGGGGTGGGTGAAGCTTTCTTT; abundance: -; j_gene: TRBJ1-1; d_gene: -; v_gene: TRBV25-1
CDR3aa: CASSSRAGRGGYTF; CDR3nt: TGTGCCAGCAGCTCCCGGGCGGGAAGGGGTGGCTACACCTTC; abundance: -; j_gene: TRBJ1-2; d_gene: -; v_gene: TRBV11-2
CDR3aa: CASSLRGHRTEAFF; CDR3nt: TGTGCCAGCAGTTTACGGGGTCATCGAACTGAAGCTTTCTTT; abundance: many; j_gene: TRBJ1-1; d_gene: -; v_gene: TRBV28
CDR3aa: CASSPRGLLQETQYF; CDR3nt: TGTGCCAGCAGCCCCCGGGGACTGCTCCAAGAGACCCAGTACTTC; abundance: few; j_gene: TRBJ2-5; d_gene: -; v_gene: TRBV3-1
CDR3aa: CASSPYHIGGELNEKLFF; CDR3nt: TGTGCCAGCTCACCATATCATATCGGGGGCGAACTTAATGAAAAACTGTTTTTT; abundance: -; j_gene: TRBJ1-4; d_gene: -; v_gene: TRBV18
CDR3aa: CASSSGGYDSPLHF; CDR3nt: TGTGCCAGCAGTTCTGGGGGGTATGATTCACCCCTCCACTTT; abundance: many; j_gene: TRBJ1-6; d_gene: -; v_gene: TRBV28
CDR3aa: CASSDPSGRSQPQHF; CDR3nt: TGTGCCAGCAGTGACCCCAGCGGCCGGAGTCAGCCCCAGCATTTT; abundance: many; j_gene: TRBJ1-5; d_gene: -; v_gene: TRBV28
CDR3aa: CASRPPSGRALYEQFF; CDR3nt: TGTGCCAGCAGACCCCCGAGCGGGAGGGCCTTATATGAGCAGTTCTTC; abundance: -; j_gene: TRBJ2-1; d_gene: TRBD2; v_gene: TRBV3-1
CDR3aa: CASSIPGVRGNQPQHF; CDR3nt: TGTGCCAGTAGTATTCCAGGGGTCAGAGGTAATCAGCCCCAGCATTTT; abundance: -; j_gene: TRBJ1-5; d_gene: -; v_gene: TRBV19
CDR3aa: CASKDAMLLGYTF; CDR3nt: TGTGCCAGCAAGGACGCCATGTTACTCGGCTACACCTTC; abundance: -; j_gene: TRBJ1-2; d_gene: -; v_gene: TRBV28
CDR3aa: CASRPSGRGSYNEQFF; CDR3nt: TGTGCCAGCAGACCTAGCGGGAGGGGTTCCTACAATGAGCAGTTCTTC; abundance: few; j_gene: TRBJ2-1; d_gene: TRBD2; v_gene: TRBV6-1
CDR3aa: CASSLNLGLTDTQYF; CDR3nt: TGTGCCAGCTCACTAAACTTGGGTCTCACAGATACGCAGTATTTT; abundance: many; j_gene: TRBJ2-3; d_gene: -; v_gene: TRBV18
CDR3aa: CASTKTVGQGNNEQFF; CDR3nt: TGTGCCAGCACGAAAACTGTGGGACAGGGCAACAATGAGCAGTTCTTC; abundance: many; j_gene: TRBJ2-1; d_gene: TRBD1; v_gene: TRBV6-1
CDR3aa: CASSQGGGLAGINEQFF; CDR3nt: TGTGCCAGCAGCCAAGGGGGGGGACTAGCGGGGATCAATGAGCAGTTCTTC; abundance: -; j_gene: TRBJ2-1; d_gene: TRBD2; v_gene: TRBV14
CDR3aa: CASSQETAGANVLTF; CDR3nt: TGTGCCAGCAGCCAAGAAACGGCTGGGGCCAACGTCCTGACTTTC; abundance: -; j_gene: TRBJ2-6; d_gene: -; v_gene: TRBV14